The clone carrying this T cell receptor beta chain showed up many times. The data belong to a study of low-dose radiotherapy and immunotherapy resistance in tumors. Study overall: Dosing of intravenous cyclophosphamide at 200 mg/m2 occurred every two weeks and took place one day prior to radiation and immunotherapy.

Time point reported: before trial treatment. Qualifying patients carried advanced solid tumors devoid of tumor-infiltrating lymphocytes. First-strand cDNA used TRAV- and TRBV-specific primers, covering alpha and beta chains. Both a constant-region primer and a V-primer adapter served to amplify TCRs across roughly 20 PCR cycles. MiXCR, applied by TCRdb to the reads, yields one record per CDR3 protein. Of tens of thousands of distinct CDR3 sequences in the sample, 30% to 40% were seen once. Per the germline V gene, CDR1 is LGHNA and CDR2 is YNFKEQ. This CDR3 is built from 15 residues. Trimming shortened V by 3 bases and J by 10 bases, and 20 bases separated the two germline ends.

This TCR derives from a female donor with ovarian cancer. The rearrangement links TRBV4-2 to TRBJ2-3; D is perhaps TRBD2 (6 bases). The input for sequencing was PBMCs, taken before treatment. This chain's CDR3 is CASSHDSGNPSSQYF. CDR3 bases: TGTGCCAGCAGCCATGATAGCGGTAACCCCAGCTCGCAGTATTTT.